A selection of T cell receptor beta chains follows, all from one sample in a study of tumor and adjacent non-tumor tissue in lung cancer. Each CDR3 protein is one row after TCRdb ran MiXCR on the multiplex PCR reads. Among about 120,000 distinct CDR3 sequences listed, over 75% were seen once. Sequencing was done on a sample of lung tumor tissue. The receptor source for this set is an older man with non-small cell lung cancer. Each CDR3 is given without its conserved first and last residue. Expanded clones are given a class, and other clones once, few, many or no size at all.

j_call v_call clone_size cdr3_aa
TRBJ1-2 TRBV6-5 NA ASILDRECGYT
TRBJ1-1 TRBV5-4 NA ASRLDFRHGAF
TRBJ1-2 TRBV29-1 NA SVVTYQSSGENGYT
TRBJ2-7 TRBV4-1 NA GSSHRYPAGSRYEQY
TRBJ1-3 TRBV4-2 NA AGSQDLGQGNTLY
TRBJ2-7 TRBV20-1 many SASGTARLAFYEQY
TRBJ1-5 TRBV10-3 NA AFGTGSEQPQH
TRBJ1-2 TRBV28 NA ANTLTGTDWNYGYT
TRBJ1-6 TRBV12-3/TRBV12-4 NA ASNTGHLPNSPLH
TRBJ1-1 TRBV6-6 NA ASRIGFGRYGIEAF
TRBJ2-7 TRBV7-2 NA ASSLDYWKSY
TRBJ1-2 TRBV12-3/TRBV12-4 NA ASSVFSVANYGYT
TRBJ1-4 TRBV29-1 NA SVLSLQHGEKLF
TRBJ2-7 TRBV29-1 NA RVRDATYEQY
TRBJ2-1 TRBV29-1 NA SVASGVYQSREQF
TRBJ1-5 TRBV12-3/TRBV12-4 NA TSAEGGFNQPQH
TRBJ2-3 TRBV11-2 once ASSPGTGSNTQY
TRBJ2-1 TRBV4-3 NA ASSQDPAGAEYNEQL
TRBJ2-3 TRBV11-2 NA VSRLGGTDTQY
TRBJ2-5 TRBV18 few ASSPFAGQETQY
TRBJ1-1 TRBV4-2 many ASSQVIGGTEAF
TRBJ2-5 TRBV6-2/TRBV6-3 NA ASCELSGETQY
TRBJ2-1 TRBV4-2 NA ASSHDGLAGGNEQF
TRBJ2-7 TRBV6-1 NA ASSAGISSYDQY
TRBJ2-1 TRBV6-2/TRBV6-3 NA ANSLGLVNTNEQF
TRBJ2-7 TRBV29-1 NA SVEDQGTRYEQY
TRBJ1-2 TRBV10-3 medium-sized AITKERDSLYGYT
TRBJ1-2 TRBV6-5 NA ASGYSPPAVSYT
TRBJ2-3 TRBV29-1 once SAILTSTDMQY
TRBJ1-6 TRBV11-2 NA ASSSQCSYNSAPH
TRBJ2-1 TRBV14 NA ASRIQGPYDEQL